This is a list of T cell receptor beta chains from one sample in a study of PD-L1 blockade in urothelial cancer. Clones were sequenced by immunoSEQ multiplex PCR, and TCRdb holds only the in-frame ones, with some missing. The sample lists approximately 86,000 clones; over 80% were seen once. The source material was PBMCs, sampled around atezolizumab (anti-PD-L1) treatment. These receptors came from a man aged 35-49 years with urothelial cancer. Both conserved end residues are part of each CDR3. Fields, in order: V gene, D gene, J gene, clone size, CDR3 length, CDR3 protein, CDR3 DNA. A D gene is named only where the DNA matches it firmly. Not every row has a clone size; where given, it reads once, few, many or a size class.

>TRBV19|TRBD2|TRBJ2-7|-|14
CASSRGGSSYEQYF
TGTGCCAGTAGCCGGGGGGGGAGCTCCTACGAGCAGTACTTC
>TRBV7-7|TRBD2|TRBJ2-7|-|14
CASSLRLAGGEQYF
TGTGCTAGCAGCTTACGTCTAGCGGGAGGCGAGCAGTACTTC
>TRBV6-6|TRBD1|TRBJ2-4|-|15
CASRRGQGIENIQYF
TGTGCCAGCAGACGGGGACAGGGGATTGAAAACATTCAGTACTTC
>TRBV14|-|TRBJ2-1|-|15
CASSQSGRPNNEQFF
TGTGCCAGCAGCCAGTCGGGGAGGCCAAACAATGAGCAGTTCTTC
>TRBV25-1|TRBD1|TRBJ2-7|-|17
CASRGIGRQGASYEQYF
TGTGCCAGCAGGGGAATCGGGAGACAGGGGGCCTCCTACGAGCAGTACTTC
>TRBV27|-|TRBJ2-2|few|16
CASSFLPPREGGELFF
TGTGCCAGCAGTTTCCTCCCCCCGCGGGAAGGCGGGGAGCTGTTTTTT
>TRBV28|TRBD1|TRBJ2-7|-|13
CASSGQGSAEQYF
TGTGCCAGCAGCGGACAGGGGTCCGCCGAGCAGTACTTC
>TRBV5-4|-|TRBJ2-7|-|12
CASNDQGREQYF
TGTGCCAGCAACGATCAGGGGCGCGAGCAGTACTTC
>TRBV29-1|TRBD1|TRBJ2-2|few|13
CSVTGTDTGELFF
TGCAGCGTGACCGGGACAGACACCGGGGAGCTGTTTTTT
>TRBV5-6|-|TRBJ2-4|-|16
CASTSSGWRAKNIQYF
TGTGCCAGTACCTCTTCCGGTTGGAGGGCCAAAAACATTCAGTACTTC
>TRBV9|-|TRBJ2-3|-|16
CASSVEMGSGTDTQYF
TGTGCCAGCAGCGTAGAGATGGGCAGCGGAACAGATACGCAGTATTTT
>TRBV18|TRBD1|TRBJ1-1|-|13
CASSSTGQSEAFF
TGTGCCAGCTCATCCACGGGACAGAGTGAAGCTTTCTTT
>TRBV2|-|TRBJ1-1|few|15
CASSERWEGNTEAFF
TGTGCCAGCAGTGAAAGATGGGAGGGGAATACTGAAGCTTTCTTT
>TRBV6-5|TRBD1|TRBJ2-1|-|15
CASSSGQGGYNEQFF
TGTGCCAGCAGTTCCGGACAGGGAGGCTACAATGAGCAGTTCTTC
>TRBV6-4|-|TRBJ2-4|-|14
CASSPDFTLDIQYF
TGTGCCAGCAGTCCAGACTTCACTTTAGACATTCAGTACTTC
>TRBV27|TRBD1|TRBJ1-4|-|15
CASTRTGLTNEKLFF
TGTGCCAGCACTCGGACAGGATTGACTAATGAAAAACTGTTTTTT
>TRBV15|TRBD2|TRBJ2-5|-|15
CATSREGGIQETQYF
TGTGCCACCAGCAGAGAGGGAGGGATTCAAGAGACCCAGTACTTC
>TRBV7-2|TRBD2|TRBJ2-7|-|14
CASRNPGWGGEQYF
TGTGCCAGCCGTAACCCAGGGTGGGGGGGCGAGCAGTACTTC
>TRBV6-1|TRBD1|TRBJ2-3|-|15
CASGPGQGSTDTQYF
TGTGCCAGCGGTCCGGGACAGGGGAGCACAGATACGCAGTATTTT
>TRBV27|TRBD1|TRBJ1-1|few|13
CAFLDRVGTEAFF
TGTGCCTTCCTGGACAGGGTGGGCACTGAAGCTTTCTTT
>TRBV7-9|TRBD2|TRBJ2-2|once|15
CASSRTSGSAGELFF
TGTGCCAGCAGCCGGACTAGCGGGAGTGCCGGGGAGCTGTTTTTT
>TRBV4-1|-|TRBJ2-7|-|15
CASSQDRGLPYEQYF
TGCGCCAGCAGCCAAGATAGGGGGTTACCCTACGAGCAGTACTTC
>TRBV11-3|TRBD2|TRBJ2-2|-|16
CASSLVLAGGGGELFF
TGTGCCAGCAGCTTAGTACTAGCGGGAGGAGGCGGGGAGCTGTTTTTT
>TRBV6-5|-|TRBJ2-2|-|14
CASSYSYDPGELFF
TGTGCCAGCAGTTACTCCTACGATCCCGGGGAGCTGTTTTTT
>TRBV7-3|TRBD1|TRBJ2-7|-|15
CASSLFPGQGREQYF
TGTGCCAGCAGCTTATTCCCGGGACAGGGGCGCGAGCAGTACTTC
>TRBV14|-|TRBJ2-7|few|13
CASSQYIGFEQYF
TGTGCCAGCAGCCAATATATCGGGTTCGAGCAGTACTTC
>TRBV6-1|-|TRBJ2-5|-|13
CASSKLGQETQYF
TGTGCCAGCAGTAAACTAGGGCAAGAGACCCAGTACTTC
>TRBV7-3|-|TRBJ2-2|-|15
CASSLGGANTGELFF
TGTGCCAGCAGCTTAGGCGGGGCCAACACAGGGGAGCTGTTTTTT
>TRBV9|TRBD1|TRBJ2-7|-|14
CASSGGQDRYEQYF
TGTGCCAGCAGCGGGGGACAGGACCGCTACGAGCAGTACTTC
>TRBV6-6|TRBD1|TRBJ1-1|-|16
CASRLFPGQPSRGAFF
TGTGCCAGCAGACTCTTCCCGGGACAGCCATCACGAGGGGCTTTCTTT
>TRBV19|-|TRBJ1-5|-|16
CASIDGGARSNQPQHF
TGTGCCAGTATCGACGGGGGGGCTCGTAGCAATCAGCCCCAGCATTTT
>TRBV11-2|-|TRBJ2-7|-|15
CASSLGGQRSYEQYF
TGTGCCAGCAGCTTAGGGGGGCAGAGGTCCTACGAGCAGTACTTC
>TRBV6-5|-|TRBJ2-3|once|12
CASSYRGDTQYF
TGTGCCAGCAGTTACCGCGGCGATACGCAGTATTTT
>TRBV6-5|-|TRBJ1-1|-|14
CASSLGVRGTEAFF
TGTGCCAGCAGTTTGGGAGTTCGGGGGACTGAAGCTTTCTTT
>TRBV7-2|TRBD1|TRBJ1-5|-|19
CASSQQGAQVVGSNQPQHF
TGTGCCAGCAGCCAACAGGGGGCGCAGGTTGTGGGAAGCAATCAGCCCCAGCATTTT
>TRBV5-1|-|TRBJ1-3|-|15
CASTSGGGNGNTIYF
TGCGCCAGCACTTCGGGGGGGGGCAACGGAAACACCATATATTTT
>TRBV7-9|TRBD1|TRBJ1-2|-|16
CASSFDREEANYGYTF
TGTGCCAGCAGCTTCGACAGGGAAGAAGCTAACTATGGCTACACCTTC
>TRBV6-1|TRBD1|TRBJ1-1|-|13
CASSGQVYTEAFF
TGTGCCAGCTCCGGACAGGTCTACACTGAAGCTTTCTTT
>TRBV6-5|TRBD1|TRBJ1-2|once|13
CASSLDRGYGYTF
TGTGCCAGCAGTCTGGACAGGGGCTATGGCTACACCTTC
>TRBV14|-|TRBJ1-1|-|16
CASSQARGNLNTEAFF
TGTGCCAGCAGCCAAGCCCGCGGCAACTTGAACACTGAAGCTTTCTTT
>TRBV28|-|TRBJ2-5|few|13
CASRPQDWETQYF
TGTGCCAGCAGGCCACAGGATTGGGAGACCCAGTACTTC
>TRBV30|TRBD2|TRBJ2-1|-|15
CAVSSSGSPYNEQFF
TGTGCCGTATCCTCAAGCGGGAGTCCTTACAATGAGCAGTTCTTC
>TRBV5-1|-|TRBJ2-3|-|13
CASTLENADTQYF
TGCGCCAGCACGTTGGAGAATGCAGATACGCAGTATTTT
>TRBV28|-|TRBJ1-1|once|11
CASSLTRKAFF
TGTGCCAGCAGTTTGACTCGGAAAGCTTTCTTT
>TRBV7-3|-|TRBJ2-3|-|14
CASSFRGRTDTQYF
TGTGCCAGCAGCTTCCGGGGAAGAACAGATACGCAGTATTTT
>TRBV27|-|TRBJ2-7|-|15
CASSDTGQHSYEQYF
TGTGCCAGCAGTGATACAGGACAGCATTCCTACGAGCAGTACTTC
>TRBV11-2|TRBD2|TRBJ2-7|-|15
CASRRTSGSSHEQYF
TGTGCCAGCAGAAGGACTAGCGGGAGTTCCCACGAGCAGTACTTC
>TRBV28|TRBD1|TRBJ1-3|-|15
CASSETGANGNTIYF
TGTGCCAGCAGTGAAACAGGGGCAAACGGAAACACCATATATTTT
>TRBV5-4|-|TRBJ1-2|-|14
CASSPQSRPDGYTF
TGTGCCAGCAGCCCCCAGTCCCGTCCTGATGGCTACACCTTC
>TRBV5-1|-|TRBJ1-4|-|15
CASSQHGESNEKLFF
TGCGCCAGCAGCCAGCACGGAGAATCTAATGAAAAACTGTTTTTT
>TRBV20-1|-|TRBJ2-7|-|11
CSARVLYEQYF
TGCAGTGCTAGAGTCCTTTACGAGCAGTACTTC
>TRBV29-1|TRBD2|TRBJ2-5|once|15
CSVGVLAGAPETQYF
TGCAGCGTTGGTGTATTAGCGGGAGCCCCAGAGACCCAGTACTTC
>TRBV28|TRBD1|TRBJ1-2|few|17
CASSLGGTGVKYYGYTF
TGTGCCAGCAGTTTAGGCGGGACAGGGGTGAAATACTATGGCTACACCTTC
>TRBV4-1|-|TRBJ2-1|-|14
CASSQVPSGGEQFF
TGCGCCAGCAGCCAAGTCCCTAGTGGCGGTGAGCAGTTCTTC
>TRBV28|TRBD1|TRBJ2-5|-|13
CASSRGGGETQYF
TGTGCCAGCAGCCGAGGGGGCGGGGAGACCCAGTACTTC
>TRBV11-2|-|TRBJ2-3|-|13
CASSLDQTDTQYF
TGTGCCAGCAGCTTAGATCAGACAGATACGCAGTATTTT
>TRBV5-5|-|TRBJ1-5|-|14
CASSSGTNNQPQHF
TGTGCCAGCAGCTCCGGGACTAATAATCAGCCCCAGCATTTT
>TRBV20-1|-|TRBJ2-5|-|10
CSARSETQYF
TGCAGTGCTAGATCGGAGACCCAGTACTTC
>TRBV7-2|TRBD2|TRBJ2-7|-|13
CASSGGLAEEQYF
TGTGCCAGCAGCGGAGGACTAGCGGAAGAGCAGTACTTC
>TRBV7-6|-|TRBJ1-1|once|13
CASSTLGEGEAFF
TGTGCCAGCAGCACATTGGGAGAGGGAGAGGCTTTCTTT